This T cell receptor (beta chain) derives from a study of T cell changes during pregnancy in multiple sclerosis. Profiling relied on immunoSEQ multiplex PCR, and the TCRdb table lists in-frame clones only, not all of them. The sample lists roughly 100,000 clones; roughly 92% were seen once. Between the trimmed V and J ends, which lost 4 bases and 5 bases, there was a span of 11 bases. The CDR3 consists of 12 residues. Germline CDR1 and CDR2: SQVTM and ANQGSEA. The V gene is TRBV29-1, the J gene TRBJ1-1, with D perhaps matching TRBD1 (5 bases). Source: peripheral blood, taken after pregnancy. This clonotype was obtained from a female donor with multiple sclerosis, enrolled in a pregnancy study. CDR3 residues: CSVGPGDTEAFF. The CDR3 coding sequence is TGCAGCGTTGGGCCGGGGGATACTGAAGCTTTCTTT. Full variable domain (missing parts from reference TRBV29-1 and TRBJ1-1): SAVISQKPSRDICQRGTSLTIQCQVDSQVTMMFWYRQQPGQSLTLIATANQGSEATYESGFVIDKFPISRPNLTFSTLTVSNMSPEDSSIYLCSVGPGDTEAFFGQGTRLTVV.